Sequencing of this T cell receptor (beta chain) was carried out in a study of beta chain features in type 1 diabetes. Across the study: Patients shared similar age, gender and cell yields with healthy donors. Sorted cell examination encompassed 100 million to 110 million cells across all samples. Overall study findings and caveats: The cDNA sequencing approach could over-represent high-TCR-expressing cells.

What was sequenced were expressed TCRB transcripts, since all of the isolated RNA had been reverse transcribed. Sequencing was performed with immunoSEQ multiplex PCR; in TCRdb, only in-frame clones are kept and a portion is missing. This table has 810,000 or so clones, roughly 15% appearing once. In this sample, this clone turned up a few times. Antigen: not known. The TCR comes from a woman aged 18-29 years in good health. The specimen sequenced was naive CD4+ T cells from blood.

The CDR3 is CATQGLAASTDTQYF. The CDR3 DNA follows: TGTGCCACCCAGGGACTAGCGGCTAGCACAGATACGCAGTATTTT. This chain uses TRBV18 with TRBJ2-3; 11 bases map to TRBD2. The CDR3 is made up of 15 amino acids. V dropped 10 bases and J dropped 0; count of bases not matched to a gene: 6. Germline values: CDR1 KGHSH, CDR2 LQKENI.